This T cell receptor beta chain was captured in a study of neurological immune-mediated disorders. The table lists this clonotype with many counts. What it binds is unknown. General observations from the study: HTLV-1-associated myelopathy led in TCR clonal expansion, while multiple sclerosis ranked lowest, below healthy controls. None of the CDR3 amino acid sequences of expanded clones recurred across subjects, suggesting private repertoires in all groups.

From 15-18 subjects, every sequencing run obtained over 190 million TCR-beta sequences. TCRdb recomputed calls from the 5' RACE reads with MiXCR, one row per CDR3 protein. The sample yields some 28,000 distinct CDR3 sequences, 12% seen once. The CDR3 length is 16 residues. J was trimmed by 7 bases and V by 3 bases; bases with no gene match: 10. The specimen sequenced was PBMCs. V usage is TRBV12-3 or TRBV12-4 and J usage is TRBJ1-5, with TRBD1 matching 9 bases. The TCR sequence derives from a man aged 60 to 69 in good health. In DNA, the CDR3 is TGTGCCAGCAGTTTCGGGACAGGGTATTCGGGCCAGCCCCAGCATTTT. Encoded protein: CASSFGTGYSGQPQHF.